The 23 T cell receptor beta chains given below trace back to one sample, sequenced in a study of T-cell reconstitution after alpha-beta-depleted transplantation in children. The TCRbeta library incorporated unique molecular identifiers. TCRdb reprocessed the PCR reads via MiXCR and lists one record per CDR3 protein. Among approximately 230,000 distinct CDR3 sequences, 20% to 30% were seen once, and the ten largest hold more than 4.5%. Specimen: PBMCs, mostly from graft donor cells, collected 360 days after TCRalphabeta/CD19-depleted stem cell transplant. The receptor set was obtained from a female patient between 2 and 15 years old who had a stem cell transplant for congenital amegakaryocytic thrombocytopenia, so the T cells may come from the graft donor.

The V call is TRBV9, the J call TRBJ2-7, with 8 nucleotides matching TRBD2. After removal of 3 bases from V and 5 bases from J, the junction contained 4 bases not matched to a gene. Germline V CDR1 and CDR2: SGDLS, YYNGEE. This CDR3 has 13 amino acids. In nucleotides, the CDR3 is TGTGCCAGCAGCGAGCGGGAGAGGAACGAGCAGTACTTC. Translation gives CASSERERNEQYF.

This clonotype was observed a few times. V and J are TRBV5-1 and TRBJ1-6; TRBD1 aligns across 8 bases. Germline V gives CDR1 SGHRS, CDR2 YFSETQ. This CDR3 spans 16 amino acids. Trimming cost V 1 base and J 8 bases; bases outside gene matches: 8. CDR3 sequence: CASSLTTGGKDSPLHF. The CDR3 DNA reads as TGCGCCAGCAGCTTGACCACAGGGGGAAAGGATTCACCCCTCCACTTT. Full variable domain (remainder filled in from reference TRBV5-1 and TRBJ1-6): KAGVTQTPRYLIKTRGQQVTLSCSPISGHRSVSWYQQTPGQGLQFLFEYFSETQRNKGNFPGRFSGRQFSNSRSEMNVSTLELGDSALYLCASSLTTGGKDSPLHFGNGTRLTVT.

This CDR3 reads CASKPGDGEQYF. DNA for the CDR3: TGCGCCAGCAAGCCAGGAGACGGCGAGCAGTACTTC. V and J are TRBV5-1 and TRBJ2-7, with D unclear. Trimming took off 6 bases at V and 6 bases at J, with 13 bases between the two ends. CDR3 length equals 12 residues. The germline CDR1 and CDR2 sequences are SGHRS and YFSETQ.

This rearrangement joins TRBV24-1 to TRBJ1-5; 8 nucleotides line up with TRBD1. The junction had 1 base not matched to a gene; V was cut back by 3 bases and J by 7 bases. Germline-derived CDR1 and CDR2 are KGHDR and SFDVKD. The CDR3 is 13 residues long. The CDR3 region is CATSDHRGQPQHF. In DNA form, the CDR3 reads TGTGCCACCAGTGATCACAGGGGGCAGCCCCAGCATTTT.

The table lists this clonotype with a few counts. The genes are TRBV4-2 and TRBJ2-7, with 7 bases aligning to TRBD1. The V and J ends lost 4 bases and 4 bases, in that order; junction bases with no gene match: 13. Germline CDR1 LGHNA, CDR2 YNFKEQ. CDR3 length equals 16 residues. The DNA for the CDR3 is TGTGCCAGCAGCCCTCACAGGGGCAGCTCGGGATACGAGCAGTACTTC. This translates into CASSPHRGSSGYEQYF.

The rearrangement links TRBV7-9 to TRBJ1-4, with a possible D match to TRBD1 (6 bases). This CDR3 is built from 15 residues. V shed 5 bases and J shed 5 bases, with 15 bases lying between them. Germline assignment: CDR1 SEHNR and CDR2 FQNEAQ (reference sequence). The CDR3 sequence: CASSPPGTPNEKLFF. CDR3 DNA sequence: TGTGCCAGCAGCCCGCCGGGGACACCAAATGAAAAACTGTTTTTT.

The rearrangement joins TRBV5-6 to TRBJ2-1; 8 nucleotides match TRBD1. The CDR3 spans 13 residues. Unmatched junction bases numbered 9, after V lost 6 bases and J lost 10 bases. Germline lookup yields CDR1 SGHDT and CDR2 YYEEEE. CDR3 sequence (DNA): TGTGCCAGCATCAGGACAGGGTTTGTCGAGCAGTTCTTC. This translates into CASIRTGFVEQFF.

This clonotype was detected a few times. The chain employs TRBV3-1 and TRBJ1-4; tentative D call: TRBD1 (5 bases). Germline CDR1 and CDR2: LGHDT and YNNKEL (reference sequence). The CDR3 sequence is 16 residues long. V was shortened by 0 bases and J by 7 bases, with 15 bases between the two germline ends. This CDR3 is CASSQDSGTLGEKLFF. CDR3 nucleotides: TGTGCCAGCAGCCAAGATAGCGGGACTCTGGGTGAAAAACTGTTTTTT.

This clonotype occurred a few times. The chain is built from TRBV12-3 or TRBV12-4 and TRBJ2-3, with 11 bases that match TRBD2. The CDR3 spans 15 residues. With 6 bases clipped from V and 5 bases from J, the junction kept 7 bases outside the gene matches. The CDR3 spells CASRISGGGRDTQYF. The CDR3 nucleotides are TGTGCCAGCAGGATTAGCGGGGGGGGCAGAGATACGCAGTATTTT.

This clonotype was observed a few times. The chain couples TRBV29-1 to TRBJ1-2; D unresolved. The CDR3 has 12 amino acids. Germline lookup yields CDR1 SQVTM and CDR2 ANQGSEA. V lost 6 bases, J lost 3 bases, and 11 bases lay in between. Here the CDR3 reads CSVPSRDYGYTF. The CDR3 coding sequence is TGCAGCGTACCCTCACGGGACTATGGCTACACCTTC.

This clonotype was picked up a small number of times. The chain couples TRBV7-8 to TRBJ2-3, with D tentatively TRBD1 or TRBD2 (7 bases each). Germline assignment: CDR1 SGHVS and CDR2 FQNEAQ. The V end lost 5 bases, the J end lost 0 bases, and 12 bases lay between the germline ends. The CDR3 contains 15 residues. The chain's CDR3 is CASSRQGGSTDTQYF. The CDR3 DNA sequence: TGTGCCAGCAGCCGACAGGGAGGGAGCACAGATACGCAGTATTTT.

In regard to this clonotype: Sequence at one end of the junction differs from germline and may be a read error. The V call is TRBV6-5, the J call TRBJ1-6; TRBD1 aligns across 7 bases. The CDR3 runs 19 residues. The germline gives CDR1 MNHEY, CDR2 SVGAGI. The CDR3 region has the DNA TGTGCCAGCAGTTACGGTGGGGACAGAAAGAGCTCCTATAATTCACCCCTCTACTTT. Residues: CASSYGGDRKSSYNSPLYF.

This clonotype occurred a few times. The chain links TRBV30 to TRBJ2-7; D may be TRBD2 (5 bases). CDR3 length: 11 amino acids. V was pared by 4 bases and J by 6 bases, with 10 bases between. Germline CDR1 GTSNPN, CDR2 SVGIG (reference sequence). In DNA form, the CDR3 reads TGTGCCTGGACGGGGTCAGGCGAGCAGTACTTC. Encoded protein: CAWTGSGEQYF.

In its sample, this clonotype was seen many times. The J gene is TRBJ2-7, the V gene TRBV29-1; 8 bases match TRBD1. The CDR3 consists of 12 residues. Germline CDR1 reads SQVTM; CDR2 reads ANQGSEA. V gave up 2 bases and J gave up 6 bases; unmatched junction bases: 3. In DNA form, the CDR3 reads TGCAGCGTTGAAAGGACAGGGAGCGAGCAGTACTTC. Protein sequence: CSVERTGSEQYF.

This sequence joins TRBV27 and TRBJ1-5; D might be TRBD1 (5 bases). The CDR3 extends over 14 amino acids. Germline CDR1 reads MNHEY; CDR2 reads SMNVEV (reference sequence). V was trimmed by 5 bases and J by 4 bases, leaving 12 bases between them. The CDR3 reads CASSPRRGNQPQHF. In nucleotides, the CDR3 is TGTGCCAGCAGTCCCCGTAGGGGAAATCAGCCCCAGCATTTT.

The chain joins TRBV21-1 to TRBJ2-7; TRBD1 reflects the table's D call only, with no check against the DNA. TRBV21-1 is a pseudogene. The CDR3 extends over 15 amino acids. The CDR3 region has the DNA TGTGCCAGCAGTCCCCGAGGGACAGGGGATTACGAGCAGTACTTC. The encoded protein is CASSPRGTGDYEQYF.

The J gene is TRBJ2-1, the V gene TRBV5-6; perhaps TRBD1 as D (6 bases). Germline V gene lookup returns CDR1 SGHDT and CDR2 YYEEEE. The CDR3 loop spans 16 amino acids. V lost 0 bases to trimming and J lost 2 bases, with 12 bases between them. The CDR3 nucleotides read TGTGCCAGCAGCTTGGTTCGGAGGACAGCCTACAATGAGCAGTTCTTC. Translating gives CASSLVRRTAYNEQFF.

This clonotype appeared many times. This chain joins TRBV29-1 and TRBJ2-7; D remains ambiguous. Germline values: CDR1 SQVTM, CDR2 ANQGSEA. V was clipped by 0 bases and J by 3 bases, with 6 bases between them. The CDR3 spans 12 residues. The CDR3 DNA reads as TGCAGCGTTGAAGAGGTCAACTACGAGCAGTACTTC. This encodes CSVEEVNYEQYF.

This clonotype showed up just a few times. The CDR3 is CASSLVGTHSGNTIYF. CDR3 nucleotide sequence: TGCGCCAGCAGCTTGGTGGGGACCCACTCTGGAAACACCATATATTTT. The V gene is TRBV5-1, the J gene TRBJ1-3; D is possibly TRBD1 (5 bases). Trimming took off 0 bases at V and 0 bases at J, with 10 bases between the two ends. The CDR3 is made up of 16 amino acids. In germline, CDR1 is SGHRS, CDR2 YFSETQ.

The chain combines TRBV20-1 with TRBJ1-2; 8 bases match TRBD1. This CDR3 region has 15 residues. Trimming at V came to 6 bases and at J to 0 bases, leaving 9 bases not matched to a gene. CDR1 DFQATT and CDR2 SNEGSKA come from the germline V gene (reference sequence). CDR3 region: CSAYPDRVPNYGYTF. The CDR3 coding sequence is TGCAGTGCATACCCGGACAGGGTGCCTAACTATGGCTACACCTTC.

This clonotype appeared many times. The CDR3 region is CASSPRLAGLTDTQYF. CDR3 in DNA: TGTGCCAGCTCACCACGACTAGCGGGGCTCACAGATACGCAGTATTTT. The rearrangement joins TRBV18 to TRBJ2-3; 11 positions agree with TRBD2. The CDR3 covers 16 residues. Losses at the gene ends were 1 base for V and 2 bases for J; bases not matched to a gene: 2. Germline V gives CDR1 KGHSH, CDR2 LQKENI.

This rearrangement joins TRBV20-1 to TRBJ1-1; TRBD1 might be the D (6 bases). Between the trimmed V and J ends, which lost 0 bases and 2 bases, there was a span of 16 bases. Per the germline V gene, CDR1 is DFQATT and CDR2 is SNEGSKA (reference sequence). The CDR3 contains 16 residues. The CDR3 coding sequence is TGCAGTGCTAGAGATCTCTCCCACAGGGCCAACACTGAAGCTTTCTTT. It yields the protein CSARDLSHRANTEAFF.

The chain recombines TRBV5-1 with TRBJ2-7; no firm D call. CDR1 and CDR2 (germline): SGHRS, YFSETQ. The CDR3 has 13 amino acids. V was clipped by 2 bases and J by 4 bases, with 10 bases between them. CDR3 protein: CASSFMGSYEQYF. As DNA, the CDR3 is TGCGCCAGCAGCTTCATGGGAAGTTACGAGCAGTACTTC.